These 30 T cell receptor beta chains originate from one sample sequenced in a study of CD8+CD57+ T cells in acquired aplastic anemia. Genomic DNA templated the TCR beta VDJ and CDR3 profiling. TCRdb recomputed calls from the reads with MiXCR, one row per CDR3 protein. The sample shows 200,000 to 250,000 distinct CDR3 sequences, roughly 33% of them seen only once. Sequenced sample: sorted CD4+, CD8+, or CD8+CD57+ T cells (not recorded which) from PBMCs. These receptors all come from a human donor in good health, serving as a control.

This clonotype was found many times. Compared with germline, one end of the junction differs, possibly owing to a read error. The chain is built from TRBV7-2 and TRBJ2-5; D is unresolved. This CDR3 has 13 amino acids. Germline CDR1 is SGHTA and CDR2 is FQGNSA. DNA for the CDR3: TGTGCCAGCCGCTTAGCAAATAAAGAGACCCAGTACTTC. Amino acid sequence: CASRLANKETQYF.

The rearrangement links TRBV5-4 to TRBJ1-2; TRBD1 is a possible D gene (6 bases). Germline CDR1 is SGHNT and CDR2 is YYREEE (reference sequence). CDR3 size: 14 residues. The germline V and J ends were trimmed by 0 bases and 8 bases, with 14 bases remaining between them. The CDR3 sequence is CASSLGREGVGYTF. In DNA form, the CDR3 reads TGTGCCAGCAGCTTGGGCCGGGAGGGGGTCGGCTACACCTTC.

Notes on this clonotype: A read error may explain this, as a much larger clone is one base away. V is TRBV20-1 and J is TRBJ1-4; D is undetermined. The CDR3 runs to 14 residues. The germline gives CDR1 DFQATT, CDR2 SNEGSKA (reference sequence). As DNA, the CDR3 is TGCAGTGCTCCAAGACAAGCGTGGGGTGAAGAACTGTTTTTT. It encodes CSAPRQAWGEELFF.

This clonotype was detected ten times or more. The chain carries TRBV2 and TRBJ2-1; TRBD1 is a possible D gene (5 bases). CDR3 length: 13 amino acids. The V end lost 1 base, the J end lost 9 bases, and 10 bases lay between the germline ends. Germline V gene lookup returns CDR1 SNHLY and CDR2 FYNNEI. CDR3 in amino acids: CASSEGTWGEQFF. CDR3 DNA: TGTGCCAGCAGTGAAGGGACATGGGGTGAGCAGTTCTTC.

To note about this clonotype: One end of the junction does not line up with germline, which may come from a read error. The chain joins TRBV24-1 to TRBJ1-6, with TRBD1 as a possible D gene (6 bases). The CDR3 covers 15 residues. CDR1 and CDR2 from the germline V gene are KGHDR and SFDVKD. CDR3 loop: CATSDSQGPRLPLHF. CDR3 coding DNA: TGCGCCACCAGTGACTCACAGGGCCCGAGATTGCCCCTCCACTTT.

This clonotype was detected many times. The chain carries TRBV6-1 and TRBJ1-2; D ambiguous. V lost 7 bases and J lost 4, with 13 bases in between. CDR1 and CDR2 (germline): MNHNS, SASEGT. The CDR3 sequence is 13 residues long. CDR3 in amino acids: CASTRGRVYGYTF. In DNA form, the CDR3 reads TGTGCCAGCACCAGAGGACGGGTCTATGGCTACACCTTC.

The rearrangement joins TRBV5-4 to TRBJ2-1; D is uncertain. The CDR3 totals 15 residues. V shed 2 bases and J shed 0 bases, with 9 bases lying between them. The germline gives CDR1 SGHNT, CDR2 YYREEE (reference sequence). As DNA, the CDR3 is TGTGCCAGCAGCTTTATCCAAGCCTCCTACAATGAGCAGTTCTTC. Its translation is CASSFIQASYNEQFF. Variable domain in full (rest from reference TRBV5-4 and TRBJ2-1): ETGVTQSPTHLIKTRGQQVTLRCSSQSGHNTVSWYQQALGQGPQFIFQYYREEENGRGNFPPRFSGLQFPNYSSELNVNALELDDSALYLCASSFIQASYNEQFFGPGTRLTVL.

The sample holds a few counts of this clonotype. The rearrangement uses TRBV2 and TRBJ1-5; D possibly corresponds to TRBD1 (6 bases). CDR3 length: 15 amino acids. The ends were cut back, 8 bases at V and 0 bases at J, with 14 bases in the middle. Germline V gives CDR1 SNHLY, CDR2 FYNNEI. The CDR3 here is CASSPRTVSNQPQHF. CDR3 in DNA: TGTGCCAGCTCACCCCGGACAGTTAGCAATCAGCCCCAGCATTTT.

This clonotype was detected a few times. V gene TRBV5-1 combines with J gene TRBJ2-3; D uncertain. CDR1 is SGHRS and CDR2 is YFSETQ in the germline V gene. CDR3 length equals 14 residues. The V end was cut by 0 bases, the J end by 6 bases, with 11 bases between. As DNA, the CDR3 is TGCGCCAGCAGCTTGGGCACCTACACGGATACGCAGTATTTT. It specifies CASSLGTYTDTQYF.

The chain is built from TRBV19 and TRBJ1-1, with 7 bases fitting TRBD1. With V trimmed by 1 base and J by 0 bases, 2 bases remained unmatched. The CDR3 has 15 amino acids. CDR1 and CDR2 (germline): LNHDA, SQIVND (reference sequence). The CDR3 DNA reads TGTGCCAGTAGTATAGCGACAGGGTTGAACACTGAAGCTTTCTTT. It yields the protein CASSIATGLNTEAFF. The entire variable domain, with the rest obtained from reference TRBV19 and TRBJ1-1, is as follows: DGGITQSPKYLFRKEGQNVTLSCEQNLNHDAMYWYRQDPGQGLRLIYYSQIVNDFQKGDIAEGYSVSREKKESFPLTVTSAQKNPTAFYLCASSIATGLNTEAFFGQGTRLTVV.

V is TRBV30 and J is TRBJ1-3; 9 positions match TRBD1. CDR1 and CDR2 (germline): GTSNPN, SVGIG (reference sequence). The CDR3 is made up of 15 amino acids. V was clipped by 1 base and J by 3 bases; unmatched bases: 4. The CDR3 sequence is CAWSDTGGGGNTIYF. Written as DNA, the CDR3 is TGTGCCTGGAGTGATACAGGGGGCGGTGGAAACACCATATATTTT.

This clonotype was detected a few times. The chain is built from TRBV15 and TRBJ2-1; 9 positions match TRBD2. Trimming cost V 3 bases and J 4 bases; bases outside gene matches: 7. CDR1 and CDR2 (germline): LNHNV, YYDKDF (reference sequence). The CDR3 totals 16 residues. The CDR3 reads CATSRREGRGYNEQFF. CDR3 nucleotides: TGTGCCACCAGCAGGCGGGAGGGGAGGGGGTACAATGAGCAGTTCTTC. The whole variable domain, filled in from reference TRBV15 and TRBJ2-1, reads DAMVIQNPRYQVTQFGKPVTLSCSQTLNHNVMYWYQQKSSQAPKLLFHYYDKDFNNEADTPDNFQSRRPNTSFCFLDIRSPGLGDTAMYLCATSRREGRGYNEQFFGPGTRLTVL.

In this sample, this clonotype turned up a few times. The chain combines TRBV4-1 with TRBJ2-5; 8 bases align to TRBD2. J lost 5 bases, V lost 2 bases, and 28 bases had no gene match. Germline assignment: CDR1 MGHRA and CDR2 YSYEKL. CDR3 length: 22 residues. In nucleotides, the CDR3 is TGCGCCAGCAGCCAACTCGGGCTCCAAGGAAGCCGGGGTGGGCGGGAGGCGGAGACCCAGTACTTC. Residues: CASSQLGLQGSRGGREAETQYF.

This rearrangement joins TRBV7-2 to TRBJ1-5; the D is unclear. This CDR3 spans 14 amino acids. Germline V gene sequence: CDR1 SGHTA, CDR2 FQGNSA. V was trimmed by 3 bases and J by 7 bases, leaving 13 bases between them. CDR3 in amino acids: CASSFGSIGQPQHF. DNA of the CDR3: TGTGCCAGCAGCTTTGGGTCAATTGGGCAGCCCCAGCATTTT.

In its sample, this clonotype was seen many times. This chain links TRBV7-9 with TRBJ1-1; 7 positions match TRBD1. This CDR3 is built from 13 residues. V shed 5 bases and J 4 bases; nucleotides not matched to a gene: 4. Germline values: CDR1 SEHNR, CDR2 FQNEAQ (reference sequence). The CDR3 loop reads CASSIRDSTEAFF. The CDR3 region has the DNA TGTGCCAGCAGCATCCGGGACAGCACTGAAGCTTTCTTT.

The chain is built from TRBV19 and TRBJ1-1, with 7 bases aligning to TRBD1. In germline, CDR1 is LNHDA, CDR2 SQIVND (reference sequence). The V gene end was trimmed by 4 bases and the J gene end by 7 bases; junction bases not matched to a gene: 6. The CDR3 consists of 13 residues. Here the CDR3 DNA reads TGTGCCAGTAGTAGGGACAGTTACAATGAAGCTTTCTTT. It yields the protein CASSRDSYNEAFF.

The chain has TRBV19 and TRBJ2-7, with D perhaps assigned TRBD1 or TRBD2 (5 bases each). Germline CDR1 reads LNHDA; CDR2 reads SQIVND (reference sequence). The V gene lost 5 bases and the J gene lost 2 bases, with 16 bases spanning the gap. The CDR3 is made up of 15 amino acids. Written as DNA, the CDR3 is TGTGCCAGTAGTTCCCGGGACGAGGGTACCTACGAGCAGTACTTC. It encodes CASSSRDEGTYEQYF.

With regard to this clonotype: Relative to the germline gene, one junction end is altered; a read error may explain this. The rearrangement uses TRBV10-3 and TRBJ1-2; 7 nucleotides match TRBD1. This CDR3 spans 16 amino acids. From germline, CDR1 is ENHRY and CDR2 SYGVKD. CDR3 DNA sequence: TGCGCCATCAGTGACAGGACAGGACTTACTAACTATGGCTACACCTTC. Its protein is CAISDRTGLTNYGYTF.

This chain links TRBV10-3 with TRBJ2-3; D gene ambiguous. Germline CDR1 and CDR2: ENHRY and SYGVKD. V lost 3 bases to trimming and J lost 6 bases, with 7 bases between them. This CDR3 is built from 12 residues. CDR3 nucleotides: TGTGCCATCAGTGAACTGGGCGATACGCAGTATTTT. Translating it yields CAISELGDTQYF.

CDR3 amino acids: CASRGAGNTIYF. Here the CDR3 DNA reads TGTGCCAGCAGGGGAGCTGGAAACACCATATATTTT. The rearrangement links TRBV6-1 to TRBJ1-3; D remains unclear. Trimming pared 6 bases from V and 2 bases from J, leaving 5 bases between. From germline, CDR1 is MNHNS and CDR2 SASEGT. The CDR3 loop spans 12 amino acids.

The chain recombines TRBV5-1 with TRBJ2-3, with D tentatively TRBD2 (5 bases). Between the trimmed V and J ends, which lost 0 bases and 6 bases, there was a span of 11 bases. Germline CDR1 reads SGHRS; CDR2 reads YFSETQ. The CDR3 sequence is 14 residues long. CDR3 sequence (DNA): TGCGCCAGCAGCTTGGAGGCTAGCTTCGATACGCAGTATTTT. It specifies CASSLEASFDTQYF.

Worth noting for this clonotype: Without the conserved terminal phenylalanine or tryptophan, this CDR3 likely stems from a read error. This rearrangement joins TRBV30 to TRBJ1-6; unclear D gene. Trimming removed 4 bases at V and 7 bases at J, with 11 bases between. The CDR3 is made up of 13 amino acids. The germline V gene has CDR1 GTSNPN and CDR2 SVGIG (reference sequence). The CDR3 coding sequence is TGTGCCTGGAACCCTTTCAGCAATTCACCCCTCCACCTT. Amino acid sequence: CAWNPFSNSPLHL.

This clonotype came up once. V and J are TRBV24-1 and TRBJ1-2, with 8 bases identical to TRBD1. CDR1 KGHDR and CDR2 SFDVKD come from the germline V gene. This CDR3 region has 11 residues. With V trimmed by 9 bases and J by 8 bases, 4 bases remained unmatched. The CDR3 nucleotides are TGTGCCACCGGGACAGGACGCGGCTACACCTTC. It encodes CATGTGRGYTF.

A remark on this clonotype: One end of the junction is discordant with germline, which a read error may explain. This chain links TRBV5-1 with TRBJ1-3; the match to TRBD1 covers 7 bases. This CDR3 is built from 18 residues. Germline V lookup: CDR1 SGHRS, CDR2 YFSETQ. The CDR3 coding sequence is TGCGCCGGCAGCTTCGGACCGACAGGGCTTTCCTCTGGAAACACCATATATTTT. Translating gives CAGSFGPTGLSSGNTIYF. Full variable domain (missing parts from reference TRBV5-1 and TRBJ1-3): KAGVTQTPRYLIKTRGQQVTLSCSPISGHRSVSWYQQTPGQGLQFLFEYFSETQRNKGNFPGRFSGRQFSNSRSEMNVSTLELGDSALYLCAGSFGPTGLSSGNTIYFGEGSWLTVV.

This clonotype was counted ten times or more. CDR3 amino acids: CATNDRGENYGYTF. CDR3 nucleotides: TGTGCCACCAATGACAGGGGCGAGAACTATGGCTACACCTTC. This rearrangement joins TRBV2 to TRBJ1-2, with 8 bases identical to TRBD1. V dropped 10 bases and J dropped 2; count of bases not matched to a gene: 9. This CDR3 has 14 amino acids. Looked up from germline, CDR1 is SNHLY and CDR2 is FYNNEI.

The V call is TRBV5-4, the J call TRBJ2-5; D is possibly TRBD1 (5 bases). CDR3 length: 15 residues. Germline CDR1 is SGHNT and CDR2 is YYREEE (reference sequence). Trimming cost V 2 bases and J 3 bases, with 14 bases left between them. CDR3: CASSLRQSGEETQYF. For the CDR3, the DNA is TGTGCCAGCAGCTTACGACAGTCAGGAGAAGAGACCCAGTACTTC.

V and J are TRBV7-2 and TRBJ1-6, with 7 bases aligning to TRBD1. CDR3 length equals 15 residues. V lost 4 bases and J lost 9; bases outside the gene matches: 9. Germline loops: CDR1 SGHTA, CDR2 FQGNSA. CDR3 residues: CASSSPGQISSPLHF. CDR3 coding DNA: TGTGCCAGCAGCTCGCCGGGACAGATAAGTTCACCCCTCCACTTT.

The V gene is TRBV3-1, the J gene TRBJ2-1, with D perhaps matching TRBD2 (5 bases). Trimming shortened V by 4 bases and J by 4 bases, and 11 bases separated the two germline ends. This CDR3 contains 14 residues. The germline V gene has CDR1 LGHDT and CDR2 YNNKEL (reference sequence). The CDR3 DNA is TGTGCCAGCAGCCGATGGGAGCCTTACAATGAGCAGTTCTTC. This codes for CASSRWEPYNEQFF.

This clonotype appeared many times. The chain couples TRBV13 to TRBJ1-2, with D perhaps TRBD1 (6 bases). The V end lost 2 bases, the J end lost 7 bases, and 11 bases lay between the germline ends. Germline loops: CDR1 PRHDT, CDR2 FYEKMQ (reference sequence). The CDR3 has 13 residues. This CDR3 is CASSLNRERGYTF. The CDR3 nucleotides read TGTGCCAGCAGCTTAAACAGGGAGCGTGGCTACACCTTC.

This chain links TRBV11-2 with TRBJ2-2; D may be TRBD1 or TRBD2 (5 bases each). The CDR3 loop spans 16 amino acids. The germline gives CDR1 SGHAT, CDR2 FQNNGV. V lost 4 bases to trimming and J lost 0 bases, with 12 bases between them. CDR3: CASSYQGPANTGELFF. The CDR3 DNA is TGTGCCAGCAGCTACCAGGGACCCGCGAACACCGGGGAGCTGTTTTTT. Full variable domain (missing parts from reference TRBV11-2 and TRBJ2-2): EAGVAQSPRYKIIEKRQSVAFWCNPISGHATLYWYQQILGQGPKLLIQFQNNGVVDDSQLPKDRFSAERLKGVDSTLKIQPAKLEDSAVYLCASSYQGPANTGELFFGEGSRLTVL.